This T cell receptor beta chain emerged from a study of OX40 agonist ivuxolimab in advanced cancers. Method: immunoSEQ multiplex PCR; TCRdb's copy keeps in-frame clones and lacks some. This sample has 70,000 to 80,000 clones; 92% occur once, and the top ten carry 0.44%. The sample holds a few counts of this clone. Germline CDR1 is KGHSH and CDR2 is LQKENI. CDR3 length: 13 amino acids. V was shortened by 6 bases and J by 0 bases, with 8 bases between the two germline ends. The chain is built from TRBV18 and TRBJ1-1; D ambiguous. The sample here was CD4+ or CD8+ T cells sorted from blood, taken in a trial of the OX40 agonist ivuxolimab. The clonotype comes from an adult with an advanced solid tumor such as melanoma, head and neck, liver or kidney cancer. Here the CDR3 DNA reads TGTGCCAGCTCCTCCGGACTGAACACTGAAGCTTTCTTT. As protein: CASSSGLNTEAFF.